Below, 10 T cell receptor beta chains from the same sample are listed, as sequenced in a study of PD-1 blockade in classical Hodgkin lymphoma. Time point defined: cycle 4 day 1 (C4D1), after five to seven weeks of nivolumab. Relapses following autologous stem cell transplantation were seen in all patients, with brentuximab vedotin exposure varying. TCRdb's table, derived via immunoSEQ multiplex PCR, lists solely in-frame clones and lacks some. The sample lists under 45,000 clones; just over 65% were seen once. The material sequenced was peripheral blood mononuclear cells (PBMCs), taken before the fourth cycle of nivolumab. The receptor source for this set is a human donor with classical Hodgkin lymphoma.

The chain has TRBV28 and TRBJ1-2; D unclear. Germline loops: CDR1 MDHEN, CDR2 SYDVKM. The germline V and J ends were trimmed by 9 bases and 2 bases, with 7 bases remaining between them. The CDR3 is 11 amino acids. Here the CDR3 reads CASGNNYGYTF. Here the CDR3 DNA reads TGTGCCAGTGGCAACAACTATGGCTACACCTTC.

CDR3 loop: CASRAEGNTIYF. In DNA, the CDR3 is TGTGCCAGCAGAGCAGAGGGAAACACCATATATTTT. The chain carries TRBV7-2 and TRBJ1-3; D is uncertain. The CDR3 loop spans 12 amino acids. Germline lookup yields CDR1 SGHTA and CDR2 FQGNSA. The V end was cut by 6 bases, the J end by 4 bases, with 7 bases between.

This chain links TRBV6-5 with TRBJ2-7; maybe TRBD2 (6 bases). Germline values: CDR1 MNHEY, CDR2 SVGAGI. The ends were cut back, 0 bases at V and 0 bases at J, with 9 bases in the middle. The CDR3 contains 15 residues. The CDR3 loop reads CASSYSGTFSYEQYF. CDR3 DNA: TGTGCCAGCAGTTACTCCGGGACTTTCTCCTACGAGCAGTACTTC.

This sequence joins TRBV28 and TRBJ2-1, with TRBD1 matching over 8 bases. This CDR3 spans 15 amino acids. J lost 7 bases, V lost 1 base, and 6 bases had no gene match. The V gene's germline CDR1 is MDHEN and CDR2 SYDVKM. CDR3 DNA: TGTGCCAGCAGTTTATTTGGACAGGGCCAAAATGAGCAGTTCTTC. Protein sequence: CASSLFGQGQNEQFF.

This clone has only a few counts. The rearrangement uses TRBV28 and TRBJ2-1, with 10 bases identical to TRBD2. The junction had 16 bases not matched to a gene; V was cut back by 7 bases and J by 13 bases. CDR1 MDHEN and CDR2 SYDVKM come from the germline V gene. The length of the CDR3 is 15 residues. This CDR3 is CASITAGASGSNQFF. CDR3 DNA sequence: TGTGCCAGCATCACCGCCGGCGCTAGCGGGAGTAATCAGTTCTTC.

The chain uses TRBV18 and TRBJ2-5; TRBD2 matches 8 bases. CDR3 length equals 16 residues. Germline V CDR1 and CDR2: KGHSH, LQKENI. The trim removed 1 base at V and 5 bases at J, leaving 9 bases unmatched. Here the CDR3 DNA reads TGTGCCAGCTCACCACAATCGGGAGGGCCCGGGGAGACCCAGTACTTC. Translating it yields CASSPQSGGPGETQYF.

The chain couples TRBV6-5 to TRBJ1-2; TRBD1 aligns across 9 bases. CDR1 and CDR2 from the germline V gene are MNHEY and SVGAGI. CDR3 length: 13 amino acids. V shed 2 bases and J 8 bases; nucleotides not matched to a gene: 3. The CDR3 region has the DNA TGTGCCAGCAGTTACGGGACAGGGAGAGGCTACACCTTC. This codes for CASSYGTGRGYTF.

The chain employs TRBV5-1 and TRBJ2-1; D unresolved. V lost 1 base, J lost 5 bases, and 13 bases lay in between. Germline lookup yields CDR1 SGHRS and CDR2 YFSETQ. The CDR3 is 15 amino acids. The CDR3 nucleotides are TGCGCCAGCAGCTTGTTGCCGGCAGGTGACAATGAGCAGTTCTTC. Protein: CASSLLPAGDNEQFF. The full variable domain, rest sourced from reference TRBV5-1 and TRBJ2-1, is KAGVTQTPRYLIKTRGQQVTLSCSPISGHRSVSWYQQTPGQGLQFLFEYFSETQRNKGNFPGRFSGRQFSNSRSEMNVSTLELGDSALYLCASSLLPAGDNEQFFGPGTRLTVL.

This chain uses TRBV7-2 with TRBJ2-5; 8 nucleotides align to TRBD1. Per the germline V gene, CDR1 is SGHTA and CDR2 is FQGNSA. J was trimmed by 4 bases and V by 6 bases; bases with no gene match: 13. The CDR3 length is 16 residues. The CDR3 DNA reads TGTGCCAGCAGACATACTAGCCAGGGGGCGGCAGAGACCCAGTACTTC. This encodes CASRHTSQGAAETQYF. Filled out from reference TRBV7-2 and TRBJ2-5, the complete variable domain reads GAGVSQSPSNKVTEKGKDVELRCDPISGHTALYWYRQSLGQGLEFLIYFQGNSAPDKSGLPSDRFSAERTGGSVSTLTIQRTQQEDSAVYLCASRHTSQGAAETQYFGPGTRLLVL.

J is TRBJ2-2 and V is TRBV6-6; D possibly corresponds to TRBD1 (6 bases). Trimming took 8 bases from V and 5 from J, leaving 15 bases between them. CDR1 and CDR2 (germline): MNHNY, SVGAGI (reference sequence). This CDR3 has 14 residues. As DNA, the CDR3 is TGTGCCAGCCGCACAGGACAGATTACCGGGGAGCTGTTTTTT. As protein: CASRTGQITGELFF.